This T cell receptor (beta chain) was obtained from a study of cytomegalovirus exposure and HLA in healthy donors. Broader study findings: Later on, a genetic analysis was performed. It linked a missense variant in DCLRE1C with V- and J-gene trimming of TCR beta. CMV antigen specificity of three CMV-associated chains was confirmed in vitro.

About this clone: Antigen: not known.

The PCR ran on 60 Vbeta and 13 Jbeta primers. Clones were read by immunoSEQ multiplex PCR, and TCRdb kept only the in-frame ones, dropping some. The sample carries more than 150,000 clones, about 80% recorded once. Unmatched junction bases numbered 13, after V lost 1 base and J lost 0 bases. Germline V lookup: CDR1 SGDLS, CDR2 YYNGEE. CDR3 size: 19 residues. The chain uses TRBV9 and TRBJ2-1; 7 nucleotides line up with TRBD2. This clonotype originated in a boy aged 5-17 years in good health and CMV-seronegative. The sequenced material came from PBMCs. The CDR3 is CASSVPSGLSRSSYNEQFF. CDR3 DNA: TGTGCCAGCAGCGTACCTAGCGGCTTAAGTAGGAGCTCCTACAATGAGCAGTTCTTC.